The clone carrying this T cell receptor (beta chain) showed up just once. Its antigen is unidentified. The sample belongs to a study of shared clonotypes between healthy human individuals. Trimming cost V 3 bases and J 0 bases; bases outside gene matches: 2. CDR3 length: 16 residues. CDR1 is SGHRS, CDR2 YFSETQ, per germline. Healthy HIV-negative adults without recent acute infections or vaccinations served as donors. Using immunoSEQ multiplex PCR, the repertoire was profiled, and TCRdb retains in-frame clones only, with some absent. The sample holds around 990,000 clones, about 80% seen once. Study-wide points: In this cohort, only blood was sampled, and tissue repertoires likely differ. Genetic and exposure-history diversity was limited by the few donors. The generation probabilities recorded for non-shared clonotypes fell below those of clonotypes shared by all four donors.

What was sequenced was memory CD4+ T cells from PBMCs. Noted subset: CD45RA-negative fraction. The TCR comes from a man between 18 and 35 years old in good health. Some clones in this sample may be carry-over from other donors' samples. This chain links TRBV5-1 with TRBJ2-6, with 8 bases identical to TRBD1. The CDR3 region has the DNA TGCGCCAGCAGCTCAGGGGGCAACTCTGGGGCCAACGTCCTGACTTTC. This sequence encodes CASSSGGNSGANVLTF.